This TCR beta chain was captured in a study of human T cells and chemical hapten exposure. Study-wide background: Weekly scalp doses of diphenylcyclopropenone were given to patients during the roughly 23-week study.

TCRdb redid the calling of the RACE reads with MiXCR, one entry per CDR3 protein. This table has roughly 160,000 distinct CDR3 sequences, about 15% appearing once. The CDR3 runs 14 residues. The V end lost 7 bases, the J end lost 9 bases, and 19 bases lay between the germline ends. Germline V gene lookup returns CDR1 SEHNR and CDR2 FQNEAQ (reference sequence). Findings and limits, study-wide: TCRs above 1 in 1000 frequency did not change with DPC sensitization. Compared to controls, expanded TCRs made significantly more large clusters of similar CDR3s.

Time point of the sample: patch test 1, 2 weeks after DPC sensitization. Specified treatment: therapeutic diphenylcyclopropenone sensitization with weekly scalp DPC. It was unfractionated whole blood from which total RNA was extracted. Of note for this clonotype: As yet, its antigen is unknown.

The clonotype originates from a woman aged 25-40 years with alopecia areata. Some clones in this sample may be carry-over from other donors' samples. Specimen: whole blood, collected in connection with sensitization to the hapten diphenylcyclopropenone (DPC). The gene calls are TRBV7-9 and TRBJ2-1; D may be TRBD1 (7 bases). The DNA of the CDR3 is TGTGCCAGCATCTTCGGGGCAGGGGGGAGTGAGCAGTTCTTC. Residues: CASIFGAGGSEQFF. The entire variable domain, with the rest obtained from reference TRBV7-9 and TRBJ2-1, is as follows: DTGVSQNPRHKITKRGQNVTFRCDPISEHNRLYWYRQTLGQGPEFLTYFQNEAQLEKSRLLSDRFSAERPKGSFSTLEIQRTEQGDSAMYLCASIFGAGGSEQFFGPGTRLTVL.